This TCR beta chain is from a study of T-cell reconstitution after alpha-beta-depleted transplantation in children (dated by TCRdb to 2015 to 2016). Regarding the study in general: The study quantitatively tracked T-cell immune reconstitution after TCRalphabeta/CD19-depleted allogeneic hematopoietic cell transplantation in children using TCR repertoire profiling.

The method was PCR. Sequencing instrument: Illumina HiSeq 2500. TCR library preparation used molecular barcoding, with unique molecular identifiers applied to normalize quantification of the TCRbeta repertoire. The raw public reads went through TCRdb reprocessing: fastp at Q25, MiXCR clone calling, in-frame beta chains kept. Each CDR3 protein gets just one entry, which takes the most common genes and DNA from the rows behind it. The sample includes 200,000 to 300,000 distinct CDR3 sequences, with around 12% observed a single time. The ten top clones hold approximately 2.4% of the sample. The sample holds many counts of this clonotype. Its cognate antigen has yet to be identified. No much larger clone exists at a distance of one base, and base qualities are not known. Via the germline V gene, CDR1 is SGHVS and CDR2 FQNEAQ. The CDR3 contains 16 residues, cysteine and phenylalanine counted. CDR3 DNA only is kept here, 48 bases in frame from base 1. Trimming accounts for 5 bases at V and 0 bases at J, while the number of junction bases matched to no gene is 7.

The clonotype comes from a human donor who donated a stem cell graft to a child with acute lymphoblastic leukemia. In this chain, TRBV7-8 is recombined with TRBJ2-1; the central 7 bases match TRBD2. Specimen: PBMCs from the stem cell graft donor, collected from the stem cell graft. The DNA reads TGTGCCAGCAGCCGTCCTAGCGGCCGCTCCTACAATGAGCAGTTCTTC. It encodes CASSRPSGRSYNEQFF.